Given below is one T cell receptor beta chain in context. The data stem from a study of technical replicates of blood from several donors. The germline V and J ends were trimmed by 9 bases and 5 bases, with 23 bases remaining between them. The CDR3 is 15 residues long. The germline gives CDR1 SNHLY, CDR2 FYNNEI. TCRdb's table, derived via immunoSEQ multiplex PCR, lists solely in-frame clones and lacks some. The sample yields 55,000 to 75,000 clones, approximately 94% seen once. The clonotype comes from a human donor in good health. Some clones in this sample may be carry-over from other donors' samples. The V gene is TRBV2, the J gene TRBJ2-7; TRBD2 might be the D (6 bases). The material sequenced was PBMCs. CDR3 region: CASNPGDGTPDEQYF. CDR3 nucleotides: TGTGCCAGTAACCCGGGGGATGGCACTCCGGACGAGCAGTACTTC. The full variable domain, its missing parts supplied by reference TRBV2 and TRBJ2-7, is EPEVTQTPSHQVTQMGQEVILRCVPISNHLYFYWYRQILGQKVEFLVSFYNNEISEKSEIFDDQFSVERPDGSNFTLKIRSTKLEDSAMYFCASNPGDGTPDEQYFGPGTRLTVT.